This entry lists 4 T cell receptor beta chains sequenced from one sample in a study of OX40 agonist ivuxolimab in advanced cancers. The library was made by the immunoSEQ multiplex PCR assay. TCRdb carries this immuneACCESS record with in-frame sequences only. Its versions omit some clonotypes, under half of them owing to an unresolved V gene in the studies checked, with the rest unexplained. The sample table holds 25,000 to 30,000 clones, of which 80% were seen once. 11% of the sample belongs to the ten largest clones. Sequenced material: CD4+ or CD8+ T cells sorted from blood, taken in a trial of the OX40 agonist ivuxolimab. These receptors came from an adult with an advanced solid tumor such as melanoma, head and neck, liver or kidney cancer.

The J gene is TRBJ2-7, the V gene TRBV18, with D perhaps TRBD1 (5 bases). The CDR3 runs 14 residues. Trimming removed 6 bases from V and 4 bases from J, with 16 bases in between. Germline V CDR1 and CDR2: KGHSH, LQKENI. This CDR3 reads CASSRSGSLYEQYF. The CDR3, as DNA: TGTGCCAGCTCGCGCTCAGGGTCCCTATACGAGCAGTACTTC.

The chain combines TRBV4-1 with TRBJ2-3, with a tentative D call TRBD2 (6 bases). From germline, CDR1 is MGHRA and CDR2 YSYEKL. Trimming took 0 bases from V and 5 from J, leaving 15 bases between them. The CDR3 loop spans 16 amino acids. CDR3 amino acids: CASSQDAGNKGDTQYF. CDR3 nucleotide sequence: TGCGCCAGCAGCCAAGATGCGGGGAATAAGGGAGATACGCAGTATTTT.

The chain uses TRBV18 and TRBJ1-2, with a weak D call TRBD1 (5 bases). CDR1 KGHSH and CDR2 LQKENI come from the germline V gene. The V gene lost 5 bases and the J gene lost 5 bases, with 9 bases spanning the gap. The CDR3 is made up of 12 amino acids. The CDR3 sequence: CASSNDRYGYTF. The CDR3 DNA is TGTGCCAGCTCAAACGACAGATATGGCTACACCTTC.

The chain combines TRBV11-2 with TRBJ2-1, with D perhaps matching TRBD2 (5 bases). The V gene's germline CDR1 is SGHAT and CDR2 FQNNGV. The CDR3 consists of 12 residues. V gave up 1 base and J gave up 7 bases, with 5 bases separating them. The CDR3, as DNA: TGTGCCAGCAGCTTAGCGGGGAATGAGCAGTTCTTC. This encodes CASSLAGNEQFF.